A selection of T cell receptor beta chains follows, all from one sample in a study of T-cell memory formation after mild COVID-19. TCRdb fed the 5' RACE reads into MiXCR, producing one record per CDR3 protein. Among hundreds of thousands of distinct CDR3 sequences listed, about 15% were seen once. The sample comprised PBMCs or a T cell subset sorted from them (not recorded which). These receptors were obtained from a man younger than 35 who had mild COVID-19 (a few samples of this study predate the infection). Cell type and time point are not known. Both conserved end residues are part of each CDR3. The order of the fields is clone size, V gene, J gene, D gene, CDR3 DNA, CDR3 protein. The D gene is left open where the match is weak. Not all rows give a size; the values are once, few, many and, for expanded clones, a class.

>many|TRBV12-3/TRBV12-4|TRBJ2-1|-
TGTGCCAGCAGTTTACGAGTCCGCAATGAGCAGTTCTTC
CASSLRVRNEQFF
>-|TRBV7-6|TRBJ2-3|TRBD2
TGTGCCAGCACCATCTTGACTAGCGGGGGGGCCCTAAGCACAGATACGCAGTATTTT
CASTILTSGGALSTDTQYF
>few|TRBV10-3|TRBJ2-2|-
TGTGCCATCAGTGGGCCCGGTACCGGGGAGCTGTTTTTT
CAISGPGTGELFF
>-|TRBV19|TRBJ1-1|-
TGTGCCAGTAGTAATCCCCCCCGTGGGAACACTGAAGCTTTCTTT
CASSNPPRGNTEAFF
>-|TRBV14|TRBJ2-1|TRBD2
TGTGCCAGCAGCCAGTCTTCGGGAGGTGAGCAGTTCTTC
CASSQSSGGEQFF
>once|TRBV20-1|TRBJ2-2|-
TGCAGTGCTGAGACTTGGGGGGCGGCCGGGGAGCTGTTTTTT
CSAETWGAAGELFF
>-|TRBV7-9|TRBJ1-2|-
TGTGCCAGCAGCCCGGGCTCCGGTTATGGCTACACCTTC
CASSPGSGYGYTF
>many|TRBV7-2|TRBJ1-1|-
TGTGCCAGCAGCTTAGCGGGGCAGGGCTTGAACACTGAAGCTTTCTTT
CASSLAGQGLNTEAFF
>-|TRBV28|TRBJ1-2|TRBD1
TGTGCCAGCAGTTTTGGGACAGGACCAAATGGCTACACCTTC
CASSFGTGPNGYTF
>-|TRBV11-2|TRBJ1-1|-
TGTGCCAGCAGCTTATTGGCCCAGGGAGCTTTCTTT
CASSLLAQGAFF
>few|TRBV7-7|TRBJ2-1|TRBD2
TGTGCCACTAGCGGGGGGGCCGGTGAGCAGTTCTTC
CATSGGAGEQFF
>few|TRBV7-9|TRBJ1-6|-
TGTGCCAGCAGCTTAGCCCTTGATAATTCACCCCTCCACTTT
CASSLALDNSPLHF
>many|TRBV12-3/TRBV12-4|TRBJ2-7|TRBD1
TGTGCCAGCAGTCCGTACAGGGGGCGCGAGCAGTACTTC
CASSPYRGREQYF
>few|TRBV4-1|TRBJ1-3|-
TGCGCCAGCAGCCAACAGGGGAGGGGACCCGGTGGAAACACCATATATTTT
CASSQQGRGPGGNTIYF
>few|TRBV7-2|TRBJ1-2|-
TGTGCCAGCAGCCCAGACCGACCAGAACGATACACCTTC
CASSPDRPERYTF
>-|TRBV15|TRBJ2-7|TRBD1
TGTGCCACCGGAGACAGGGTTTTCGACGAGCAGTACTTC
CATGDRVFDEQYF
>once|TRBV5-1|TRBJ1-4|-
TGCGCCAGCAGCTTAGGGGGGGCGGCTAATGAAAAACTGTTTTTT
CASSLGGAANEKLFF
>once|TRBV4-1|TRBJ2-2|-
TGCGCCAGCAGCCAATATGCGCCAGGGGACACCGGGGAGCTGTTTTTT
CASSQYAPGDTGELFF
>few|TRBV20-1|TRBJ2-3|TRBD2
TGCAGTGCCGGACTAGCGGGGGGTAGCACAGATACGCAGTATTTT
CSAGLAGGSTDTQYF
>few|TRBV12-3/TRBV12-4|TRBJ2-2|-
TGTGCCAGCAGTTTAAACGGAAACACCGGGGAGCTGTTTTTT
CASSLNGNTGELFF
>few|TRBV6-5|TRBJ1-2|-
TGTGCCAGCAGTCCGACACTGAACTATGGCTACACCTTC
CASSPTLNYGYTF
>few|TRBV18|TRBJ2-5|-
TGTGCCAGCTCCCCCGACCTTTCACAAGAGACCCAGTACTTC
CASSPDLSQETQYF
>-|TRBV20-1|TRBJ2-5|-
TGCAGTGCTGAGAGGGGCTCCCAAGAGACCCAGTACTTC
CSAERGSQETQYF
>few|TRBV7-9|TRBJ2-3|TRBD2
TGTGCCAGCAGCTCACCGGGACTAGCGGGGAGTGGGCAGTATTTT
CASSSPGLAGSGQYF
>-|TRBV9|TRBJ1-2|-
TGTGCCAGCAGCGGTGACAGCGCAGCTAAGCACTATGGCTACACCTTC
CASSGDSAAKHYGYTF
>many|TRBV7-2|TRBJ2-5|TRBD1
TGTGCCAGCAGCAACAGGGGGGCGCAAGAGACCCAGTACTTC
CASSNRGAQETQYF
>many|TRBV4-3|TRBJ2-2|TRBD2
TGCGCCAGCAGCCAAGCCTTGGCGGGGGCCGGGGAGCTGTTTTTT
CASSQALAGAGELFF
>many|TRBV5-6|TRBJ2-6|TRBD2
TGTGCCAGCAGCCCGGGACTATCCGGGGCCAACGTCCTGACTTTC
CASSPGLSGANVLTF
>-|TRBV27|TRBJ1-4|-
TGTGCCAGCAGTTTAAACGGGGAGGAAAAACTGTTTTTT
CASSLNGEEKLFF
>-|TRBV9|TRBJ2-3|-
TGTGCCAGCAGCGTAGAACCTAGCACAGATACGCAGTATTTT
CASSVEPSTDTQYF
>-|TRBV27|TRBJ2-3|-
TGTGCCAGCAGTGCAGCCCCCCGGGGCACGCAGTATTTT
CASSAAPRGTQYF
>-|TRBV29-1|TRBJ1-2|-
TGCAGCGTTGTCGTCAACTATGGCTACACCTTC
CSVVVNYGYTF
>-|TRBV5-1|TRBJ1-1|-
TGCGCCAGCAGCCTGCGGAAGGAGACTGAAGCTTTCTTT
CASSLRKETEAFF
>few|TRBV5-4|TRBJ1-2|-
TGTGCCAGCAGCGGCGGGACGGCTGTAGAGGGCTACACCTTC
CASSGGTAVEGYTF
>few|TRBV6-5|TRBJ2-3|TRBD1
TGTGCCAGCAGTTACCCACCATCGCCGGGACAGGGAGATACGCAGTATTTT
CASSYPPSPGQGDTQYF